This T cell receptor (beta chain) is from a study of metastatic and nonmetastatic thyroid tumors. About the study: Comparison of repertoires was carried out across blood and tumor or nodule tissue from malignant and benign thyroid patients.

The V end was cut by 7 bases, the J end by 0 bases, with 12 bases between. CDR1 is MNHNS, CDR2 SASEGT, per germline. The CDR3 extends over 14 amino acids. This clone came up many times. The target antigen is unknown. All patients reached thyroid surgery having received no treatment beforehand. Authors' processing steps: Between-group CDR3 differences, defined by clinicopathological status, yielded a distant-metastasis classifier for papillary thyroid cancer. TCRdb re-called the PCR reads with MiXCR. In this record, the V and J calls reflect TCRdb's handling and not the investigators' own analysis. The table lists tens of thousands of clones, approximately 16% of them singletons. Findings and limits, study-wide: Across blood and tumor, TCR beta diversity in malignant thyroid tumors was reportedly significantly higher than in benign nodules.

The chain links TRBV6-1 to TRBJ1-2; D ambiguous. The sequenced material came from tumor tissue. The clonotype comes from a female donor with papillary thyroid cancer or a benign thyroid nodule (not recorded which). Some clones in this sample may be carry-over from other donors' samples. The CDR3 loop reads CASISYFSNYGYTF. The DNA for the CDR3 is TGTGCCAGCATTAGCTATTTTTCTAACTATGGCTACACCTTC.